This T cell receptor beta chain was documented in a study of T-cell memory formation after mild COVID-19. Germline V gene sequence: CDR1 WSHSY, CDR2 SAAADI. The V segment lost 7 bases and the J segment 8 bases; nucleotides outside the gene matches: 14. This CDR3 is 18 amino acids long. TCRdb re-called the 5' RACE reads with MiXCR, one entry per CDR3 protein. Of around 340,000 distinct CDR3 sequences in the sample, 10% to 15% were seen once. The receptor's source is a man between 18 and 35 years old who had mild COVID-19 (a few samples of this study predate the infection). Cell type and time point are not known. This chain links TRBV10-2 with TRBJ2-1; 16 bases match TRBD2. The sequenced sample was PBMCs or a T cell subset sorted from them (not recorded which). CDR3 sequence (DNA): TGCGCCAGCATTGCGGGACTAGCGGGGGGGCCGTTTCGCGATGAGCAGTTCTTC. It translates to CASIAGLAGGPFRDEQFF.